The 27 T cell receptor beta chains reported below all come from one sample, sequenced in a study of blood T cell repertoires in COVID-19. Method: immunoSEQ multiplex PCR; TCRdb's copy keeps in-frame clones and lacks some. The sample records about 390,000 clones, 87% being singletons. Material: PBMCs or T cells enriched from blood (not recorded which). These receptors originate from a woman aged 45-65 years who had recovered from COVID-19.

The genes are TRBV12-3 or TRBV12-4 and TRBJ2-2; D possibly corresponds to TRBD2 (6 bases). V dropped 8 bases and J dropped 6 bases, with 7 bases sitting between them. The CDR3 loop spans 11 amino acids. This CDR3 reads CASWEAGELFF. The CDR3 DNA sequence: TGTGCCAGCTGGGAGGCCGGGGAGCTGTTTTTT.

This clone was seen only a few times. This chain connects TRBV5-5 to TRBJ1-2; D perhaps matches TRBD1 (5 bases). Germline V gives CDR1 SGHKS, CDR2 YYEKEE (reference sequence). CDR3 length: 13 residues. V gave up 8 bases and J gave up 2 bases, with 13 bases separating them. The CDR3 region is CASQFRQNYGYTF. In DNA form, the CDR3 reads TGTGCCAGTCAATTTAGACAGAACTATGGCTACACCTTC.

This rearrangement joins TRBV27 to TRBJ2-1; 9 nucleotides match TRBD2. Germline V CDR1 and CDR2: MNHEY, SMNVEV (reference sequence). The CDR3 runs to 15 residues. V shed 5 bases, J shed 4 bases, and the junction held 6 bases outside the gene matches. CDR3 protein: CASSVRGGVYNEQFF. CDR3 nucleotide sequence: TGTGCCAGCAGTGTGCGGGGGGGGGTATACAATGAGCAGTTCTTC.

This clone was detected once. J is TRBJ2-1 and V is TRBV29-1; 8 bases align to TRBD1. The CDR3 extends over 14 amino acids. The trim removed 4 bases at V and 7 bases at J, leaving 9 bases unmatched. CDR1 and CDR2 (germline): SQVTM, ANQGSEA. The CDR3 sequence: CSVVSPGQANEQFF. Written as DNA, the CDR3 is TGCAGCGTTGTTTCTCCGGGACAGGCTAATGAGCAGTTCTTC.

The gene calls are TRBV9 and TRBJ1-1, with unresolved D. Per the germline V gene, CDR1 is SGDLS and CDR2 is YYNGEE. The CDR3 is 15 residues long. V was pared by 3 bases and J by 0 bases, with 12 bases between. Written as DNA, the CDR3 is TGTGCCAGCAGCGCGTGGAAGGAGGTGAACACTGAAGCTTTCTTT. Protein: CASSAWKEVNTEAFF.

CDR3 coding DNA: TGCGCCAGCAGCTTGGCAGAGAACACTGAAGCTTTCTTT. Residues: CASSLAENTEAFF. The V and J genes are TRBV5-1 and TRBJ1-1, with unresolved D. Germline CDR1 reads SGHRS; CDR2 reads YFSETQ. This CDR3 region has 13 residues. V lost 0 bases to trimming and J lost 1 base, with 4 bases between them.

V and J are TRBV10-3 and TRBJ2-7; D is perhaps TRBD1 (6 bases). This CDR3 is built from 15 residues. Between the trimmed V and J ends, which lost 8 bases and 1 base, there was a span of 18 bases. Germline assignment: CDR1 ENHRY and CDR2 SYGVKD. The CDR3 coding sequence is TGTGCCATCGCGGACAGCTACCGAAATTCCTACGAGCAGTACTTC. This gives the protein CAIADSYRNSYEQYF.

The chain combines TRBV28 with TRBJ1-2, with 8 bases fitting TRBD1. The germline V gene has CDR1 MDHEN and CDR2 SYDVKM. This CDR3 spans 15 amino acids. The V and J ends lost 5 bases and 2 bases, in that order; junction bases with no gene match: 7. The CDR3 sequence: CASSPTGVSNYGYTF. The CDR3, as DNA: TGTGCCAGCAGTCCGACAGGGGTGTCGAACTATGGCTACACCTTC.

This clone is a singleton in its sample. The chain uses TRBV5-4 and TRBJ2-3; D unclear. CDR1 SGHNT and CDR2 YYREEE come from the germline V gene (reference sequence). V was clipped by 0 bases and J by 0 bases, with 5 bases between them. The CDR3 has 14 amino acids. The CDR3 region has the DNA TGTGCCAGCAGCTTGGGACTGAGCACAGATACGCAGTATTTT. Translating gives CASSLGLSTDTQYF.

The rearrangement joins TRBV5-6 to TRBJ2-3; unclear D gene. There are 15 residues in the CDR3. V dropped 4 bases and J dropped 5 bases, with 17 bases sitting between them. Looked up from germline, CDR1 is SGHDT and CDR2 is YYEEEE. The CDR3 region is CASSKPPNSGDTQYF. CDR3 DNA: TGTGCCAGCAGCAAACCACCTAATAGTGGAGATACGCAGTATTTT.

The chain recombines TRBV10-1 with TRBJ2-7, with a tentative D call TRBD1 (5 bases). The CDR3 runs 16 residues. CDR1 and CDR2 from the germline V gene are WNHNN and SYGVQD (reference sequence). V shed 2 bases and J shed 2 bases, with 16 bases lying between them. The CDR3 bases are TGCGCCAGCAGTGAGCCCCAGGGATTCAGGACCTACGAGCAGTACTTC. It translates to CASSEPQGFRTYEQYF.

The chain combines TRBV21-1 with TRBJ2-1; TRBD2, the table's D call, was not compared with the DNA. TRBV21-1 is flagged as a pseudogene. The CDR3 has 13 residues. CDR3 bases: TGTGCCAGCAGCAAAACTCAGACTGGGGAGCAGTTCTTC. The encoded protein is CASSKTQTGEQFF.

This sequence joins TRBV9 and TRBJ2-5; weak D call: TRBD1 (6 bases). V dropped 4 bases and J dropped 5 bases, with 12 bases sitting between them. Germline V gene data show CDR1 as SGDLS and CDR2 as YYNGEE. The CDR3 loop spans 13 amino acids. The CDR3 DNA reads as TGTGCCAGCAGCCCAGGGGCCTTGGAGACCCAGTACTTC. This sequence encodes CASSPGALETQYF.

The rearrangement links TRBV7-8 to TRBJ2-5; 8 nucleotides agree with TRBD1. The CDR3 spans 17 residues. Germline values: CDR1 SGHVS, CDR2 FQNEAQ. The J segment lost 4 bases and the V segment lost 4 bases, leaving 14 bases of the junction unmatched. The chain's CDR3 is CASSSFTGQELGETQYF. Here the CDR3 DNA reads TGTGCCAGCAGCTCTTTCACGGGACAGGAACTGGGAGAGACCCAGTACTTC.

The chain employs TRBV9 and TRBJ1-2; 10 nucleotides align to TRBD1. J was trimmed by 4 bases and V by 3 bases; bases with no gene match: 9. The CDR3 extends over 16 amino acids. Germline assignment: CDR1 SGDLS and CDR2 YYNGEE. CDR3: CASSDRTGGIVYGYTF. In nucleotides, the CDR3 is TGTGCCAGCAGCGACCGGACAGGGGGGATAGTCTATGGCTACACCTTC.

This chain connects TRBV18 to TRBJ1-2; no reliable D call. CDR1 and CDR2 from the germline V gene are KGHSH and LQKENI. The CDR3 totals 15 residues. Trimming shortened V by 0 bases and J by 4 bases, and 12 bases separated the two germline ends. The CDR3 region has the DNA TGTGCCAGCTCACCACCGTCTGCGCGGAGCTATGGCTACACCTTC. Amino acids: CASSPPSARSYGYTF.

The chain links TRBV9 to TRBJ1-2; D might be TRBD1 (5 bases). Trimming took off 0 bases at V and 4 bases at J, with 10 bases between the two ends. The CDR3 has 14 amino acids. CDR1 is SGDLS, CDR2 YYNGEE, per germline. The CDR3 DNA follows: TGTGCCAGCAGCGTAGGTGCAGGGCCCTATGGCTACACCTTC. This codes for CASSVGAGPYGYTF. The complete variable domain, with remaining parts taken from reference TRBV9 and TRBJ1-2, reads DSGVTQTPKHLITATGQRVTLRCSPRSGDLSVYWYQQSLDQGLQFLIQYYNGEERAKGNILERFSAQQFPDLHSELNLSSLELGDSALYFCASSVGAGPYGYTFGSGTRLTVV.

The genes are TRBV7-6 and TRBJ2-7; 7 bases are shared with TRBD2. This CDR3 spans 15 amino acids. V lost 4 bases, J lost 2 bases, and 8 bases stayed unmatched. Germline CDR1 is SGHVS and CDR2 is FNYEAQ. The CDR3 loop reads CASSSLGGVAYEQYF. CDR3 nucleotides: TGTGCCAGCAGCTCTTTGGGGGGGGTCGCCTACGAGCAGTACTTC.

The V and J genes are TRBV9 and TRBJ1-4; D gene uncertain. This CDR3 contains 13 residues. Per germline, CDR1 SGDLS and CDR2 YYNGEE. Between the trimmed V and J ends, which lost 3 bases and 5 bases, there was a span of 8 bases. CDR3 in amino acids: CASSGEENEKLFF. The CDR3 coding sequence is TGTGCCAGCAGCGGAGAGGAAAATGAAAAACTGTTTTTT. Full variable domain (remainder filled in from reference TRBV9 and TRBJ1-4): DSGVTQTPKHLITATGQRVTLRCSPRSGDLSVYWYQQSLDQGLQFLIQYYNGEERAKGNILERFSAQQFPDLHSELNLSSLELGDSALYFCASSGEENEKLFFGSGTQLSVL.

The V and J genes are TRBV18 and TRBJ1-5; TRBD1 agrees at 8 bases. Germline V gene sequence: CDR1 KGHSH, CDR2 LQKENI. CDR3 length: 18 amino acids. Losses at the gene ends were 8 bases for V and 4 bases for J; bases not matched to a gene: 19. The chain's CDR3 is CASGDRRAGAHGNQPQHF. CDR3 DNA sequence: TGTGCCAGCGGGGACAGGCGGGCGGGAGCCCATGGGAATCAGCCCCAGCATTTT.

This chain joins TRBV28 and TRBJ1-2; D is unresolved. CDR3 size: 15 residues. V was shortened by 2 bases and J by 4 bases, with 14 bases between the two germline ends. Germline CDR1 MDHEN, CDR2 SYDVKM. The CDR3 DNA is TGTGCCAGCAGTTTAGAGGTTGTAGGCAGCTATGGCTACACCTTC. This gives the protein CASSLEVVGSYGYTF.

V usage is TRBV7-9 and J usage is TRBJ2-5, with 10 bases matching TRBD1. Per the germline V gene, CDR1 is SEHNR and CDR2 is FQNEAQ (reference sequence). The CDR3 consists of 13 residues. V gave up 5 bases and J gave up 5 bases; unmatched junction bases: 2. The CDR3 bases are TGTGCCAGCAGCCTGGACAGGGGGGAGACCCAGTACTTC. Its protein is CASSLDRGETQYF. The full variable domain, completed using reference TRBV7-9 and TRBJ2-5, is DTGVSQNPRHKITKRGQNVTFRCDPISEHNRLYWYRQTLGQGPEFLTYFQNEAQLEKSRLLSDRFSAERPKGSFSTLEIQRTEQGDSAMYLCASSLDRGETQYFGPGTRLLVL.

V gene TRBV5-1 combines with J gene TRBJ2-2, with D unclear. The V gene's germline CDR1 is SGHRS and CDR2 YFSETQ. Deletions cut 4 bases from V and 4 bases from J, with 14 bases between. The CDR3 length is 15 residues. DNA of the CDR3: TGCGCCAGCAGCCTTACAGTCTCGAGCACCGGGGAGCTGTTTTTT. This translates into CASSLTVSSTGELFF.

J is TRBJ2-3 and V is TRBV2; possibly TRBD2 for D (6 bases). This CDR3 has 15 amino acids. Germline assignment: CDR1 SNHLY and CDR2 FYNNEI. The V end was cut by 5 bases, the J end by 2 bases, with 14 bases between. The chain's CDR3 is CASSRAGSDTDTQYF. The CDR3 DNA reads as TGTGCCAGCAGTCGAGCGGGCAGCGACACAGATACGCAGTATTTT.

The chain has TRBV30 and TRBJ2-3, with D tentatively TRBD1 (6 bases). This CDR3 comprises 14 residues. The V end was cut by 2 bases, the J end by 7 bases, with 16 bases between. Germline loops: CDR1 GTSNPN, CDR2 SVGIG (reference sequence). The CDR3 DNA follows: TGTGCCTGGAGTCCTATGCAGGACAGAAATACGCAGTATTTT. It is translated as CAWSPMQDRNTQYF. The whole variable domain, filled in from reference TRBV30 and TRBJ2-3, reads SQTIHQWPATLVQPVGSPLSLECTVEGTSNPNLYWYRQAAGRGLQLLFYSVGIGQISSEVPQNLSASRPQDRQFILSSKKLLLSDSGFYLCAWSPMQDRNTQYFGPGTRLTVL.

The chain combines TRBV9 with TRBJ2-1; tentatively, D is TRBD2 (6 bases). Germline V gene lookup returns CDR1 SGDLS and CDR2 YYNGEE. The ends were cut back, 4 bases at V and 2 bases at J, with 13 bases in the middle. The CDR3 runs to 15 residues. In DNA form, the CDR3 reads TGTGCCAGCAGCCCGGGACTTAGGGCCTACAATGAGCAGTTCTTC. This gives the protein CASSPGLRAYNEQFF.

This clone has more than one count but fewer than ten. This chain connects TRBV7-8 to TRBJ1-2; TRBD1 is a possible D gene (5 bases). The CDR3 spans 13 residues. V was clipped by 5 bases and J by 4 bases, with 11 bases between them. Germline V gives CDR1 SGHVS, CDR2 FQNEAQ. The CDR3 reads CASSPDIFYGYTF. CDR3 nucleotide sequence: TGTGCCAGCAGCCCGGACATTTTCTATGGCTACACCTTC.